Listed here is a single TCR beta chain. Antigen unknown. Since a much larger clone is just one base distant, this may be a read error. Both blood RNA, taken from unsorted whole blood, and germline DNA were extracted. Sampling before surgery obtained roughly 4.1 milliliters of peripheral blood. These data are taken from a study of tumor-infiltrating lymphocytes in primary liver carcinoma. About the study: All patients, whether men or women, fell within 30 to 69 years of age. Study-wide results and caveats: Less overlap was seen in tumor-adjacent and tumor-blood pairs than in tumor region pairs. Owing to bulk unsorted samples, no comparison was made between CD4+ and CD8+ repertoires.

Using a constant-region primer together with ProtoScript II reverse transcriptase, TCR beta cDNA was made from about 500 ng of total RNA. ARM-PCR was slightly modified, and three nested multiplex PCR rounds with it gave rise to the TCR beta libraries. A C-beta reverse primer was combined with TRBV1-TRBV30 forward primers in the first two PCR rounds, and each round had around 11 cycles. Each CDR3 protein is one row after TCRdb ran MiXCR on the multiplex PCR reads. Among about 200,000 distinct CDR3 sequences listed, around 60% were seen once. CDR3 length: 15 amino acids. The V end lost 3 bases, the J end lost 4 bases, and 12 bases lay between the germline ends.

The source of this sequence is a woman between 55 and 75 years old with primary liver carcinoma and hepatitis B virus infection. Sequenced input: peripheral blood. This sequence joins TRBV12-3 or TRBV12-4 and TRBJ2-2; D perhaps matches TRBD2 (6 bases). CDR3 in DNA: TGTGCCAGCAGTTTGGCCGGGAGCCGCACCGGGGAGCTGTTTTTT. As protein: CASSLAGSRTGELFF.